A selection of T cell receptor beta chains follows, all from one sample in a study of blood T cell repertoires in COVID-19. The data were produced by immunoSEQ multiplex PCR, yet TCRdb's version contains in-frame clones alone and is incomplete. The repertoire includes around 230,000 clones, approximately 82% of them detected once, and approximately 2.4% sits in the top ten. The sample comprised peripheral blood. These receptors all come from a man aged 35 to 55 who had recovered from COVID-19. The CDR3 runs from the conserved cysteine through the conserved F or W. A D gene is named only where the DNA matches it firmly. A row's size may be missing; if present it is once, few, many or a size class.

>TRBV5-8|-|-|TRBJ1-1
TGTGCCAGCAGCTTGGCGTTGGGGGGCACTGAAGCTTTCTTT
CASSLALGGTEAFF
>TRBV7-2|-|-|TRBJ2-3
TGTGCCAGCAGCTTAATGCTAGGAGATACGCAGTATTTT
CASSLMLGDTQYF
>TRBV11-3|-|TRBD1|TRBJ2-7
TGTGCCAGCAGCGGGGACAGCTACGAGCAGTACTTC
CASSGDSYEQYF
>TRBV7-6|many|TRBD2|TRBJ2-5
TGTGCCAGCAGCTTTAAAGCGGGACTGGGAGAGACCCAGTACTTC
CASSFKAGLGETQYF
>TRBV5-1|-|-|TRBJ1-2
TGCGCCAGCAGCTTAACAACAGGGAACTATGGCTACACCTTC
CASSLTTGNYGYTF
>TRBV5-6|-|TRBD1|TRBJ2-7
TGTGCCAGCAGCTTAAGAAAAATCCCGGGACAGGGACCCGAGCAGTACTTC
CASSLRKIPGQGPEQYF
>TRBV10-3|-|TRBD1|TRBJ2-5
TGTGCCATCAGTGAGGGCCGGACAGGGCGGACCCAGTACTTC
CAISEGRTGRTQYF
>TRBV6-5|-|-|TRBJ1-6
TGTGCCAGCAGTTCCCTTCTAGGGAGTCCCTCACCCCTCCACTTT
CASSSLLGSPSPLHF
>TRBV3-1/TRBV3-2|few|-|TRBJ1-3
TGTGCCAGCAGCCAAGGGCAGGGTCTCGGAAACACCATATATTTT
CASSQGQGLGNTIYF
>TRBV6-5|-|-|TRBJ1-2
TGTGCCAGCACATCCGGTGGTAACTATGGCTACACCTTC
CASTSGGNYGYTF
>TRBV9|few|-|TRBJ1-1
TGTGCCAGCAGCGTAGACAGGGAAGCCACTGAAGCTTTCTTT
CASSVDREATEAFF
>TRBV27|-|-|TRBJ2-5
TGTGCCAGCAGTTTATCGGGGGCCCGAGAGACCCAGTACTTC
CASSLSGARETQYF
>TRBV7-2|-|-|TRBJ1-4
TGTGCCAGCAGCTTAGTAGCTAATGAAAAACTGTTTTTT
CASSLVANEKLFF
>TRBV4-3|-|TRBD1|TRBJ1-2
TGCGCCAGCAGCCAAGATGGGACAGGGTCAGGGTATGGCTACACCTTC
CASSQDGTGSGYGYTF
>TRBV9|-|TRBD2|TRBJ2-7
TGTGCCAGCAGCGTCGCCTGGCGGGGGGAAACTAGGCAGTACTTC
CASSVAWRGETRQYF
>TRBV5-1|-|-|TRBJ2-2
TGCGCCAGCAACCTATTAGCTAGCGAAACCCCCGGGGAGCTGTTTTTT
CASNLLASETPGELFF
>TRBV20-1|-|-|TRBJ2-1
TGCAGTGCTAGTTCCCTTAGCGTTTCGTCCAATGAGCAGTTCTTC
CSASSLSVSSNEQFF
>TRBV4-3|-|TRBD2|TRBJ2-1
TGCGCCAGCAGCCAAGATTGGACTAGCGGAGCCGGGGGGCAGTTCTTC
CASSQDWTSGAGGQFF
>TRBV11-3|-|-|TRBJ1-1
TGTGCCAGCAGCTTAGAGGCTCTGGGGGCGAGTACTGAAGCTTTCTTT
CASSLEALGASTEAFF
>TRBV10-1|-|-|TRBJ2-7
TGCGCCAGCAGTGCGGACAGAAATAACTACGAGCAGTACTTC
CASSADRNNYEQYF
>TRBV29-1|-|TRBD1|TRBJ1-1
TGCAGCGTGGGACAGGGGGGTGGTACTGAAGCTTTCTTT
CSVGQGGGTEAFF
>TRBV12-3/TRBV12-4|few|-|TRBJ2-2
TGTGCCAGCAGTTCTGAGGCCGGGGAGCTGTTTTTT
CASSSEAGELFF
>TRBV12-3/TRBV12-4|-|-|TRBJ2-2
TGTGCCAGCAGTTTTTACGGGACCGGGGAGCTGTTTTTT
CASSFYGTGELFF
>TRBV6-6|-|TRBD2|TRBJ2-7
TGTGCCAGCAGGGGCGGGAGCCCAACCTACGAGCAGTACTTC
CASRGGSPTYEQYF
>TRBV27|-|-|TRBJ1-1
TGTGCCAGCAGTCCCTACAGGGTCGGTGATGCTGAAGCTTTCTTT
CASSPYRVGDAEAFF
>TRBV13|-|-|TRBJ2-7
TGTGCCAGCAGCTTAGGCCGAGGACTAGAGCAGTACTTC
CASSLGRGLEQYF
>TRBV11-2|many|-|TRBJ1-1
TGTGCCAGCAGCTTACGACAGACTGAAGCTTTCTTT
CASSLRQTEAFF
>TRBV4-1|-|TRBD1|TRBJ2-7
TGCGCCAGCAGCCAATATGGGACAGGGTTCTACGAGCAGTACTTC
CASSQYGTGFYEQYF
>TRBV5-8|-|TRBD1|TRBJ1-2
TGTGCCAGCAGTCTTGGGGACAGGGGCAATAAGAACTATGGCTACACCTTC
CASSLGDRGNKNYGYTF
>TRBV9|few|TRBD2|TRBJ2-1
TGTGCCAGCAGCGTAGGTCCTAGCGGGGTTGCTCCTTACAATGAGCAGTTCTTC
CASSVGPSGVAPYNEQFF
>TRBV6-2/TRBV6-3|-|TRBD1|TRBJ2-7
TGTGCCAGCAGTTATTATGGACAGGGGAACTACGAGCAGTACTTC
CASSYYGQGNYEQYF
>TRBV25-1|-|TRBD1|TRBJ2-5
TGTGCCAGCAGTGACCCCGGACAGGGAGGGACCCAGTACTTC
CASSDPGQGGTQYF
>TRBV18|once|-|TRBJ2-7
TGTGCCAGCTCACCAACCGCGATGGGGGCAGGGGCCCACGAGCAGTACTTC
CASSPTAMGAGAHEQYF
>TRBV9|-|-|TRBJ2-2
TGTGCCAGCAGCGTAGCGCCTAGCCTGAACACCGGGGAGCTGTTTTTT
CASSVAPSLNTGELFF
>TRBV5-5|-|TRBD1|TRBJ1-1
TGTGCCAGCAGCTCCCAGGGGGACGCTGAAGCTTTCTTT
CASSSQGDAEAFF
>TRBV9|-|-|TRBJ2-5
TGTGCCAGCAGCGTTTCCCCGGTGGGCGGGGAGACCCAGTACTTC
CASSVSPVGGETQYF
>TRBV6-2/TRBV6-3|once|-|TRBJ2-7
TGTGCCAGCAGTTACGGGCCCGCCTACGAGCAGTACTTC
CASSYGPAYEQYF
>TRBV12-5|-|TRBD1|TRBJ1-1
TGTGCTAGTGGTACGACAGGGGCCAACACTGAAGCTTTCTTT
CASGTTGANTEAFF
>TRBV4-1|-|TRBD1|TRBJ2-5
TGCGCCAGCAGCCTTGTGTTGACAGGGGACAAGACCCAGTACTTC
CASSLVLTGDKTQYF
>TRBV2|-|TRBD1|TRBJ1-1
TGTGCCAGCAGTCCCGACAGGGACGACACTGAAGCTTTCTTT
CASSPDRDDTEAFF
>TRBV6-6|-|TRBD2|TRBJ2-5
TGTGCCAGCAGTTACTCGGGCGGGGGCCAAGAGACCCAGTACTTC
CASSYSGGGQETQYF
>TRBV18|-|TRBD2|TRBJ2-7
TGTGCCAGCTCCGGGACTAGCGGGAGGTCAACCTACGAGCAGTACTTC
CASSGTSGRSTYEQYF
>TRBV11-3|-|-|TRBJ2-2
TGTGCCAGCAGCTTAAGGGGGAGCGGGGAGCTGTTTTTT
CASSLRGSGELFF
>TRBV6-5|-|TRBD1|TRBJ2-2
TGTGCCAGCAGTTACTCGAGGGACAGGGGATCCGGGGAGCTGTTTTTT
CASSYSRDRGSGELFF
>TRBV19|-|TRBD2|TRBJ2-1
TGTGCCAGTACTCCCTCCCGGACTAGCGGAGTCAATGAGCAGTTCTTC
CASTPSRTSGVNEQFF